This TCR beta chain originates from a study of cytomegalovirus exposure and HLA in healthy donors. On this clone itself: The antigen is undetermined.

Germline CDR1 reads SQVTM; CDR2 reads ANQGSEA. This CDR3 comprises 12 residues. Trimming took off 1 base at V and 4 bases at J, with 7 bases between the two ends. Use of 60 Vbeta and 13 Jbeta primers characterized the PCR. Data came from immunoSEQ multiplex PCR; TCRdb stores just in-frame clones and leaves some out. Among around 120,000 clones listed, under 80% were seen once. Study results and caveats: Data from an earlier analysis indicated that most TCR beta V segments were productive either about 90% or about 30% of the time. Association of a missense DCLRE1C variant with TCR beta V- and J-gene trimming was reported in a later analysis. CMV serostatus stood as the only immune exposure information on hand. Apparent HLA restriction characterized most CMV-associated TCR beta chains in a later analysis.

V usage is TRBV29-1 and J usage is TRBJ1-2; D is unclear. Sequencing was performed on PBMCs. This TCR came from a man aged 55 to 70 in good health and CMV-seropositive. DNA for the CDR3: TGCAGCGTTGAAGGGCGGCTCTATGGCTACACCTTC. Its translation is CSVEGRLYGYTF.